Below, one T cell receptor (beta chain) is given with its context. Its antigen is unidentified. These data originate in a study of T cell responses to AZD1222 COVID-19 vaccine. General study results and limits: Among the donors, most were white British and more were female, and clonal diversity was possibly underestimated.

Repertoires were generated with immunoSEQ multiplex PCR, while TCRdb's copy carries only in-frame clones and drops some. The table lists more than 140,000 clones, under 95% of them singletons. Germline values: CDR1 MNHEY, CDR2 SVGAGI. The CDR3 runs 14 residues. Between the trimmed V and J ends, which lost 5 bases and 5 bases, there was a span of 15 bases. The chain couples TRBV6-5 to TRBJ2-5; D perhaps matches TRBD2 (6 bases). The input for sequencing was peripheral blood, taken on day 0 of AZD1222 vaccination. The clonotype comes from an adult in good health. The CDR3 is CASSQPGGEETQYF. In DNA, the CDR3 is TGTGCCAGCAGTCAACCCGGAGGGGAGGAGACCCAGTACTTC.